The clone carrying this T cell receptor (beta chain) appeared a single time. These data are taken from a study of blood T cell repertoires in COVID-19. Germline CDR1 reads GTSNPN; CDR2 reads SVGIG (reference sequence). V gave up 2 bases and J gave up 4 bases, with 13 bases separating them. The CDR3 sequence is 14 residues long. TCRdb keeps only in-frame clones here, not all; method: immunoSEQ multiplex PCR. The table shows 40,000 or so clones, with around nine tenths occurring only once. Sample: peripheral blood. The chain carries TRBV30 and TRBJ2-3, with D possibly matching TRBD2 (6 bases). This TCR was recovered from a man aged 50-59 years with active COVID-19. This CDR3 reads CAWSWEAPPDTQYF. As DNA, the CDR3 is TGTGCCTGGAGTTGGGAGGCCCCCCCAGATACGCAGTATTTT.